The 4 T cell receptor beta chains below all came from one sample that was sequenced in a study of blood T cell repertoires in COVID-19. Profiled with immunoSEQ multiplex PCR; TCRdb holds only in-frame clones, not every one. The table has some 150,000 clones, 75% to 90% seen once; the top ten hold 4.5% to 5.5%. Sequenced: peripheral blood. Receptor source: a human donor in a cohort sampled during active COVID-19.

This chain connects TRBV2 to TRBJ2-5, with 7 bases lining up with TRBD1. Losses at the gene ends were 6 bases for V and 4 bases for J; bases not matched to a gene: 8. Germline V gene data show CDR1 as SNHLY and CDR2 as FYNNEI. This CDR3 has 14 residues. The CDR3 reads CASSPRTGGETQYF. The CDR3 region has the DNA TGTGCCAGCAGCCCTAGGACAGGAGGAGAGACCCAGTACTTC. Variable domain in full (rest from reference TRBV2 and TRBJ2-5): EPEVTQTPSHQVTQMGQEVILRCVPISNHLYFYWYRQILGQKVEFLVSFYNNEISEKSEIFDDQFSVERPDGSNFTLKIRSTKLEDSAMYFCASSPRTGGETQYFGPGTRLLVL.

The DNA of the CDR3 is TGTGCCAGCAGCAAAGCGGACAGCTCCTACGAGCAGTACGTC. This gives the protein CASSKADSSYEQYV. The chain is built from TRBV21-1 and TRBJ2-7; the DNA was not compared with TRBD1, the D call given in the table. TRBV21-1 counts as a pseudogene. This CDR3 spans 14 amino acids.

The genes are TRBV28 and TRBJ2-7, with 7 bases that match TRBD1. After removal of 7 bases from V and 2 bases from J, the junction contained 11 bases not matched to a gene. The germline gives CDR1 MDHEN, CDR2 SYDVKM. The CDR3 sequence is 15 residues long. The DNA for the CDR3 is TGTGCCAGCACCTCCGGACAGGCTCCAACCTACGAGCAGTACTTC. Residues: CASTSGQAPTYEQYF. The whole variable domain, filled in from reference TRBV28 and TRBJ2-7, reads DVKVTQSSRYLVKRTGEKVFLECVQDMDHENMFWYRQDPGLGLRLIYFSYDVKMKEKGDIPEGYSVSREKKERFSLILESASTNQTSMYLCASTSGQAPTYEQYFGPGTRLTVT.

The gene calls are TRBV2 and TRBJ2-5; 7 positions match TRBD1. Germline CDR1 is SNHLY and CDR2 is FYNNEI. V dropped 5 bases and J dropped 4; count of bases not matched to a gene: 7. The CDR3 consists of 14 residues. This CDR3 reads CASSFDRDSETQYF. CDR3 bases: TGTGCCAGCAGTTTTGACAGGGATTCAGAGACCCAGTACTTC. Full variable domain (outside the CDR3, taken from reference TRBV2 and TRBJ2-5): EPEVTQTPSHQVTQMGQEVILRCVPISNHLYFYWYRQILGQKVEFLVSFYNNEISEKSEIFDDQFSVERPDGSNFTLKIRSTKLEDSAMYFCASSFDRDSETQYFGPGTRLLVL.